This T cell receptor (beta chain) came from a study of follicular helper T cells after annual influenza vaccination (dated by TCRdb to the late 2010s). Regarding the study in general: After each seasonal influenza vaccination, blood samples were collected on days 0, 7 and 28. One week after vaccination, a second recruited cohort of more than nine subjects (Table S1) displayed a similar ICOS+CD38+ cTfh response. Samples from 2013-2014 were cryopreserved, whereas samples from about 2015 were processed immediately after collection. Multi-year samples were available from six subjects, with four subjects covering two vaccination seasons and two subjects covering three seasons. To study recall of cTfh clones, some subjects were followed through successive annual vaccinations in the 2013-2014, 2014-2015 and 2015-2016 seasons.

Library preparation used the immunoSEQ multiplex PCR assay. Adaptive Biotechnologies handled the TCRB amplification, library preparation, sequencing and preliminary bioinformatics at Survey level resolution. Per the original workflow: Clonality was calculated in R as 1 minus normalized Shannon entropy, and the Gini index was calculated with the R package ineq. The overlap score was defined as the summed counts of shared sequences divided by the total counts of all sequences in both compared samples. Fisher's exact test, with an assumed theoretical repertoire of 10^7 TCRB sequences, was used to assess the significance of shared clonotypes. Held by TCRdb, this immuneACCESS table contains in-frame sequences only and omits some clones. Under half of the omission traces to an unresolved V gene where checked; the cause of the rest is unknown. V and J calls and clone size are copied from that table; D and trimming were computed from the DNA. The sample table contains about 14,000 clones; only one count was recorded for approximately 80% of them. The leading ten clones occupy 0.35% to 0.55% of the sample.

Concerning this clone: Its antigen remains unidentified. Per-base quality was not reported, and no clone a single base away is much larger than it.

What the authors observed across the whole study: In the assessment of influenza clone enrichment, the possibility that the much larger non-cTfh compartments were undersampled could not be ruled out. Day 7 ICOS+CD38+ clones were most often found later in ICOS-CD38- cTfh, suggesting that subset may serve as a memory reservoir. ICOS+CD38+ cTfh clonality correlated with the frequency of that population, and its change correlated with the change in circulating plasmablast frequency. Only about 9.5-22% of analyzed cells yielded productive TCRB sequences, so sampling of rare clonotypes was not possible. With successive annual vaccinations, a recurrent oligoclonal ICOS+CD38+ cTfh response was recalled, and this response contained tetramer and AIM influenza-specific clonotypes.

The time point label here, explained by the study, means: 2015-2016 season, pre-vaccination. Adults received seasonal inactivated influenza vaccine (Fluvarix), and TCRB sequencing tracked sorted blood CD4 subsets before and after vaccination. To be eligible, subjects had to live in the community and must not have received influenza vaccine in the previous 6 months. Subjects were excluded for influenza vaccine contraindications, substance abuse, HIV/AIDS, active malignancy, immunomodulatory medication, or active illness such as respiratory infection. Per time point, between about 40 and 100 mL of blood was sampled. PBMC were isolated using Ficoll-Paque PLUS or SepMate separation. CXCR5- memory CD4 T cells were sorted as a comparison non-Tfh subset. Before DNA extraction, cell subsets were sorted from PBMC on a BD FACS Aria. From the cysteine through the phenylalanine, the CDR3 covers 13 amino acids. This entry keeps only the CDR3 DNA: 39 bases, framed from base 1. V is cut back by 5 bases and J by 7 bases, with 4 bases in the junction unmatched. Per the germline V gene, SGHTA is the CDR1 and FQGNSA is the CDR2.

The V gene is TRBV7-2 and the J gene is TRBJ1-5, and 8 junction bases match TRBD1. The clonotype originates from an adult who received the influenza vaccine. The sequencing here drew on CXCR5- memory CD4+ T cells sorted from blood, taken on the day of influenza vaccination. The cell subset or site label here, explained by the study, means: CXCR5- memory CD4 T cells. The CDR3 region has the sequence CASSLDRGQPQHF. The DNA sequence follows: TGTGCCAGCAGCCTAGACAGGGGCCAGCCCCAGCATTTT.